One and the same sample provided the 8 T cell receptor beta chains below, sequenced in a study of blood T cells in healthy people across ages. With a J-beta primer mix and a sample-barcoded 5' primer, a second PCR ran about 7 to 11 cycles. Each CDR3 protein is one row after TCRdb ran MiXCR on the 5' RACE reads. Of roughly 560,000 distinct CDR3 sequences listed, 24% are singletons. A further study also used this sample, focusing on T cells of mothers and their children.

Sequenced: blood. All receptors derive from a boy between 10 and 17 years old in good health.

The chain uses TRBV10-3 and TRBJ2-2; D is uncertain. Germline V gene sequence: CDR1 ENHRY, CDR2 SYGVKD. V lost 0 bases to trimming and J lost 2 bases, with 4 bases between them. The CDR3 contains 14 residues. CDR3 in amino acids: CAISESSNTGELFF. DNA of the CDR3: TGTGCCATCAGTGAGTCCAGTAACACCGGGGAGCTGTTTTTT.

The DNA of the CDR3 is TGCGCCAGCAGCCGGGAACTAGCGGGGAGCAATGAGCAGTTCTTC. Encoded protein: CASSRELAGSNEQFF. The gene calls are TRBV5-1 and TRBJ2-1, with TRBD2 matching 10 bases. Germline V gene data show CDR1 as SGHRS and CDR2 as YFSETQ. The CDR3 is 15 amino acids. V gave up 4 bases and J gave up 6 bases; unmatched junction bases: 7. The variable domain in full, completed from reference TRBV5-1 and TRBJ2-1, reads KAGVTQTPRYLIKTRGQQVTLSCSPISGHRSVSWYQQTPGQGLQFLFEYFSETQRNKGNFPGRFSGRQFSNSRSEMNVSTLELGDSALYLCASSRELAGSNEQFFGPGTRLTVL.

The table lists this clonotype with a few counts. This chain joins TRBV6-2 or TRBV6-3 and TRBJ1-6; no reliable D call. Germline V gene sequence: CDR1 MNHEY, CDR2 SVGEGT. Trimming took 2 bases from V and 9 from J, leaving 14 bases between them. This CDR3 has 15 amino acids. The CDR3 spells CASSYEGEVSSPLHF. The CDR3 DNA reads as TGTGCCAGCAGTTACGAGGGCGAGGTGTCTTCACCCCTCCACTTT.

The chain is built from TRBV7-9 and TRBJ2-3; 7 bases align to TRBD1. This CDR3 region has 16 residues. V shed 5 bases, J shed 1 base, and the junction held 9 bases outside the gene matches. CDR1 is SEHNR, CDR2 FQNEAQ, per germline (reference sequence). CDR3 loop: CASSGRGTVGTDTQYF. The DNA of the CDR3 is TGTGCCAGCAGCGGCCGAGGGACAGTGGGCACAGATACGCAGTATTTT.

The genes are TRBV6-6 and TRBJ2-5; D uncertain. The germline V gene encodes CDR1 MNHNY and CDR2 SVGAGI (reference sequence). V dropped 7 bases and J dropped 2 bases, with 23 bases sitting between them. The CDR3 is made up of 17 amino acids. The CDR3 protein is CASIARIARVVQETQYF. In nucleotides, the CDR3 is TGTGCCAGCATTGCCAGGATAGCTCGGGTAGTACAAGAGACCCAGTACTTC.

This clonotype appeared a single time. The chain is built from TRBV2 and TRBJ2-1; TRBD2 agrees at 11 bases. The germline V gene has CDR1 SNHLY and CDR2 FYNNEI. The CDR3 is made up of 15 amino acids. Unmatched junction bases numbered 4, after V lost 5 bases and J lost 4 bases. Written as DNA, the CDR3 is TGTGCCAGCAGTAAGACTAGCGGGGCATACAATGAGCAGTTCTTC. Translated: CASSKTSGAYNEQFF. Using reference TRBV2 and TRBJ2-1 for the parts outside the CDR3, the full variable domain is EPEVTQTPSHQVTQMGQEVILRCVPISNHLYFYWYRQILGQKVEFLVSFYNNEISEKSEIFDDQFSVERPDGSNFTLKIRSTKLEDSAMYFCASSKTSGAYNEQFFGPGTRLTVL.

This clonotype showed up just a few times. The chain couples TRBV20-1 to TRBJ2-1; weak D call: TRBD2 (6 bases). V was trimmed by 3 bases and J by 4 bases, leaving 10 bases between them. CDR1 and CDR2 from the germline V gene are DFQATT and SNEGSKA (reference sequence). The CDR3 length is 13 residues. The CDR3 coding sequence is TGCAGTGCTAGTTTCGGGGGTTACAATGAGCAGTTCTTC. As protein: CSASFGGYNEQFF.

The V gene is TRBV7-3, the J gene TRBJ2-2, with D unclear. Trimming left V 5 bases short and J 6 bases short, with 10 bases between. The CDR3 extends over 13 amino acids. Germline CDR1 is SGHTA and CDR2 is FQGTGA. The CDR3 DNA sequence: TGTGCCAGCAGCCCGACAAGCTCCGGGGAGCTGTTTTTT. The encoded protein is CASSPTSSGELFF.